This paragraph reports one T cell receptor beta chain. Excluded were patients having autoimmune disease history or systemic immunosuppression. V gave up 4 bases and J gave up 0 bases; unmatched junction bases: 4. Germline CDR1 is MDHEN and CDR2 is SYDVKM. CDR3 length: 15 amino acids. The data stem from a study of OX40 agonist ivuxolimab in advanced cancers. Libraries were prepared by immunoSEQ multiplex PCR; TCRdb keeps only in-frame clonotypes and omits some of them. This sample has about 82,000 clones; roughly nine tenths occur once, and the top ten carry about 2.5%. The sample here was CD4+ or CD8+ T cells sorted from blood, taken in a trial of the OX40 agonist ivuxolimab. This clonotype originated in an adult with an advanced solid tumor such as melanoma, head and neck, liver or kidney cancer. This chain connects TRBV28 to TRBJ1-1; TRBD1 matches at 8 bases. CDR3 bases: TGTGCCAGCAGTTCCACAGGGGGAATGAACACTGAAGCTTTCTTT. Amino acids: CASSSTGGMNTEAFF.